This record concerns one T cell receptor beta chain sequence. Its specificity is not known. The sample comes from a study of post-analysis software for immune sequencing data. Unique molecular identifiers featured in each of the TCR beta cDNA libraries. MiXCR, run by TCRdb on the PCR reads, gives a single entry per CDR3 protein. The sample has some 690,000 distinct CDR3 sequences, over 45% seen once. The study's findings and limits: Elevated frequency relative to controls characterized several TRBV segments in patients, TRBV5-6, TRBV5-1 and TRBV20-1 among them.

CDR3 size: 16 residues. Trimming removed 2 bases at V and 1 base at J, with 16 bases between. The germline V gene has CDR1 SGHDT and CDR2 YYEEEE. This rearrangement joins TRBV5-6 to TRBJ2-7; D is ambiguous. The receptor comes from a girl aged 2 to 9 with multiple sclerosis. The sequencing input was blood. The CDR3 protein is CASSLGNFLNSYEQYF. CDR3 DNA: TGTGCCAGCAGCTTAGGTAATTTCCTTAATTCCTACGAGCAGTACTTC.